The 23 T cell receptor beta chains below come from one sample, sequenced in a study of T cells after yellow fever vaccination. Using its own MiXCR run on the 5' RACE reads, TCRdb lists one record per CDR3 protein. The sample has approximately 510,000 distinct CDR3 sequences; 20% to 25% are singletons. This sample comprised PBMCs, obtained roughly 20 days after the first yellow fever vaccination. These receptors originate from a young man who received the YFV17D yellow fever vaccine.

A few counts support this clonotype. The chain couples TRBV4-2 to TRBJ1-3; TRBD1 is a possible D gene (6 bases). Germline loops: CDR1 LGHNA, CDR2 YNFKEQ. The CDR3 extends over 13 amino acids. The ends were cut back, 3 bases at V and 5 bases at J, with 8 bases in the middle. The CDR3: CASSQGHRNTIYF. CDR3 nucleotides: TGTGCCAGCAGCCAGGGACATCGAAACACCATATATTTT.

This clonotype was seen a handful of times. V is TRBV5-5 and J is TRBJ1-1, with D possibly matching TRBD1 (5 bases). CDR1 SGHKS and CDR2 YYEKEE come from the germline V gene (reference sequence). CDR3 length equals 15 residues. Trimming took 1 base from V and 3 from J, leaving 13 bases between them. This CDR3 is CASSLYGGGDTEAFF. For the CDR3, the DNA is TGTGCCAGCAGCTTGTATGGGGGAGGGGACACTGAAGCTTTCTTT.

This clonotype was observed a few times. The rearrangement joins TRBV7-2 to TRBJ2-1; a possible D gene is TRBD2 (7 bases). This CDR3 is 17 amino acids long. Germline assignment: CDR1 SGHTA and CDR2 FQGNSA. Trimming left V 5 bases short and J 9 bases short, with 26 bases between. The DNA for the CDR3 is TGTGCCAGCAGCCTAACCGGGGTCTTGGGGGGGCCACTTGAGCAGTTCTTC. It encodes CASSLTGVLGGPLEQFF.

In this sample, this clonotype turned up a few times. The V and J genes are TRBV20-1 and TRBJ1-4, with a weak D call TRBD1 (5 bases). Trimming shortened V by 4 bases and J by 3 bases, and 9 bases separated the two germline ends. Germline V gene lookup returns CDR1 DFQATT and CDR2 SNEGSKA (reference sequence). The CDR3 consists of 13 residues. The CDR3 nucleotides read TGCAGTGCTACAGGGAAAGCTAATGAAAAACTGTTTTTT. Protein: CSATGKANEKLFF.

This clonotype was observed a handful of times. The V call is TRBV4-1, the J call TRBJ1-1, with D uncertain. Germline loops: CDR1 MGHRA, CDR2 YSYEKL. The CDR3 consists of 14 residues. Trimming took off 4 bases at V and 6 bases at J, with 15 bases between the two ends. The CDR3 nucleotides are TGCGCCAGCAGCCCCCGGTTGGGGTCGGCTGAAGCTTTCTTT. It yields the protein CASSPRLGSAEAFF.

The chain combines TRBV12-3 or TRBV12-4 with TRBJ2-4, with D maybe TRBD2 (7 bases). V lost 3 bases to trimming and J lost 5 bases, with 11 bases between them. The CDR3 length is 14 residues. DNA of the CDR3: TGTGCCAGCAGTTTCGCGGGGGCCGAAAACATTCAGTACTTC. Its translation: CASSFAGAENIQYF.

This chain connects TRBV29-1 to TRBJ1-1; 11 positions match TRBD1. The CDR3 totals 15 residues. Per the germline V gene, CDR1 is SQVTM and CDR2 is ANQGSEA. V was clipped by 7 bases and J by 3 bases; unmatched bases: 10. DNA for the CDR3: TGCAGCGCTGGGCGGGACAGGGGGGTAGACACTGAAGCTTTCTTT. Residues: CSAGRDRGVDTEAFF.

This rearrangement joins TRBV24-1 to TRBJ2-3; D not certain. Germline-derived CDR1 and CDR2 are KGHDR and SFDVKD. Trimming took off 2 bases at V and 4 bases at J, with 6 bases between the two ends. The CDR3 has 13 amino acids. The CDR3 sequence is CATSDYGADTQYF. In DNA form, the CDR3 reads TGTGCCACCAGTGATTATGGGGCAGATACGCAGTATTTT.

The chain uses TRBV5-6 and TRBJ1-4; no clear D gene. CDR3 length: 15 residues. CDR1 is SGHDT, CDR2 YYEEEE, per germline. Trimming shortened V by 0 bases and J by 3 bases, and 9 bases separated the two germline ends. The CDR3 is CASSLDLEANEKLFF. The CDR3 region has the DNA TGTGCCAGCAGCTTGGATCTGGAAGCTAATGAAAAACTGTTTTTT.

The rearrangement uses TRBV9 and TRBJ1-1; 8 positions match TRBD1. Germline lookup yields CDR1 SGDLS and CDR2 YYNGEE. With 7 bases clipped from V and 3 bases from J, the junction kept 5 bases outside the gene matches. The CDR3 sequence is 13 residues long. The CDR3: CASGGTGYTEAFF. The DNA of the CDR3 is TGTGCCAGCGGCGGGACAGGCTACACTGAAGCTTTCTTT.

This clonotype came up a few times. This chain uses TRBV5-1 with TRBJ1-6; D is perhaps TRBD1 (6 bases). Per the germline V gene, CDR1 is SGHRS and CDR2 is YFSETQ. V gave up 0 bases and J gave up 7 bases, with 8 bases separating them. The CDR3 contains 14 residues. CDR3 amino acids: CASSLDRENSPLHF. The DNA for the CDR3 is TGCGCCAGCAGCTTGGACAGGGAAAATTCACCCCTCCACTTT.

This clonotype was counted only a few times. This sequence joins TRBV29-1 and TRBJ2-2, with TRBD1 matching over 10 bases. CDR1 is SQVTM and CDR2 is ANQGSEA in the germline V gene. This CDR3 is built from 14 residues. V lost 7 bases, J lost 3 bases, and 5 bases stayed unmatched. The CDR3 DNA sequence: TGCAGCGCAAGACAGGGGGCGGACACCGGGGAGCTGTTTTTT. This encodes CSARQGADTGELFF.

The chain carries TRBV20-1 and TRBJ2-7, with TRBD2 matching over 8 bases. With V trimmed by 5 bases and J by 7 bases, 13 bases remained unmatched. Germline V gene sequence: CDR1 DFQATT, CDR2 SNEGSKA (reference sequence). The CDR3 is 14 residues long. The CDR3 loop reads CSAPTGGGSVEQYF. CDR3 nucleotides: TGCAGTGCTCCGACTGGCGGGGGGTCCGTAGAGCAGTACTTC.

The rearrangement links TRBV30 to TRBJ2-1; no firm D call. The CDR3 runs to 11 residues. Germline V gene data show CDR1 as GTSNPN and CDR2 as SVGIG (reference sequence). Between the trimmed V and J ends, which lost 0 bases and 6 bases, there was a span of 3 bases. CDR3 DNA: TGTGCCTGGAGTGTACTCAATGAGCAGTTCTTC. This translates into CAWSVLNEQFF.

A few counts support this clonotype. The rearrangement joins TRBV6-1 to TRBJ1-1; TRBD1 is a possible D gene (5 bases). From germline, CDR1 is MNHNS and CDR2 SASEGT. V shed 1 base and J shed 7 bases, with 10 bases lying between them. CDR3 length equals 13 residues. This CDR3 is CASSEVMQGEAFF. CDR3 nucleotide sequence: TGTGCCAGCAGTGAAGTGATGCAGGGTGAAGCTTTCTTT.

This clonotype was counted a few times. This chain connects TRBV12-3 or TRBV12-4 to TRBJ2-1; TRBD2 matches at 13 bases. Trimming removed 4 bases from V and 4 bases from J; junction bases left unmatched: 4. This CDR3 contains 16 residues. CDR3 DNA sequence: TGTGCCAGCAGTTCGGGACTAGCGGGGTTTTACAATGAGCAGTTCTTC. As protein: CASSSGLAGFYNEQFF.

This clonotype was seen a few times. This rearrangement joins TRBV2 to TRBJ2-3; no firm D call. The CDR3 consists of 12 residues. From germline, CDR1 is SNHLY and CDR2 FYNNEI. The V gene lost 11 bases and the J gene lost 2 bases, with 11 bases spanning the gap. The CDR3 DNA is TGTGCCGGTGGCTATTCCACAGATACGCAGTATTTT. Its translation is CAGGYSTDTQYF.

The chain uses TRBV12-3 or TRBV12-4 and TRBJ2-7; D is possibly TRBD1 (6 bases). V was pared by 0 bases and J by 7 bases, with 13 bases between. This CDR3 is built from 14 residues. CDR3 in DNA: TGTGCCAGCAGTTTAGCGGGGGCCCGCGGGGAGCAGTACTTC. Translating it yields CASSLAGARGEQYF.

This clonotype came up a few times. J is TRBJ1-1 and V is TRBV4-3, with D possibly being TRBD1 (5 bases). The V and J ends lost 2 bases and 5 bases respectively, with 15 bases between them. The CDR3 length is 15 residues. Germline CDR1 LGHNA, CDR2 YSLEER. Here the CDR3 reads CASSQQGFGGTEAFF. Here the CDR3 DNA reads TGCGCCAGCAGCCAACAGGGTTTTGGGGGGACTGAAGCTTTCTTT.

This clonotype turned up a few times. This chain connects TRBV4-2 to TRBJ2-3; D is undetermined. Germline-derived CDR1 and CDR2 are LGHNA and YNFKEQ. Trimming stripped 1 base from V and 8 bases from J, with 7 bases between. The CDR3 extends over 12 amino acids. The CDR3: CASSQASGTQYF. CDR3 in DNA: TGTGCCAGCAGCCAAGCGAGTGGTACGCAGTATTTT.

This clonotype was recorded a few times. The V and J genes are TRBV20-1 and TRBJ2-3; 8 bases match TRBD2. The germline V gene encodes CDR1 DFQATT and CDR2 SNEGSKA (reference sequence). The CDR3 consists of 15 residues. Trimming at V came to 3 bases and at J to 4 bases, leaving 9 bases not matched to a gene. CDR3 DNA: TGCAGTGCTAGGCGGTTTCGGGGGGGTTCAGATACGCAGTATTTT. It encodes CSARRFRGGSDTQYF.

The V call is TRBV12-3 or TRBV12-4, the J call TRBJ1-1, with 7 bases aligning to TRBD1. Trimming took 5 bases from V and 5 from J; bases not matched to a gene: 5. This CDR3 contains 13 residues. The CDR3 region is CASSAHRGTEAFF. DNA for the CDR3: TGTGCCAGCAGTGCCCACAGGGGTACTGAAGCTTTCTTT.

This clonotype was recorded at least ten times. CDR3 coding DNA: TGTGCCAGCAGCTTAACGAGCGGGGGGGCACTTCATACGCAGTATTTT. It specifies CASSLTSGGALHTQYF. The chain has TRBV7-2 and TRBJ2-3, with 10 bases fitting TRBD2. Germline lookup yields CDR1 SGHTA and CDR2 FQGNSA. The trim removed 2 bases at V and 7 bases at J, leaving 9 bases unmatched. This CDR3 is built from 16 residues.